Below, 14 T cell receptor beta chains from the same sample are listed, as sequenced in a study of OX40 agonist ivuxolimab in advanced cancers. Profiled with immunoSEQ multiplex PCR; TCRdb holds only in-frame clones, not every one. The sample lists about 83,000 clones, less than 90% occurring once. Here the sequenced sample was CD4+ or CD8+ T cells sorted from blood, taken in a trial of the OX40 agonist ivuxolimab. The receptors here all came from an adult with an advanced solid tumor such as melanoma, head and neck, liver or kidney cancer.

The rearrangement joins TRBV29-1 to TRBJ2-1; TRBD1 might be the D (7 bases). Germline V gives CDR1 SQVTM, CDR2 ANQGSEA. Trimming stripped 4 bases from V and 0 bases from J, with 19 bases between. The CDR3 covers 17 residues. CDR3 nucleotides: TGCAGCGTTGTTGGTCAGGGGGGCGGCAGCTCCTACAATGAGCAGTTCTTC. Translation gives CSVVGQGGGSSYNEQFF.

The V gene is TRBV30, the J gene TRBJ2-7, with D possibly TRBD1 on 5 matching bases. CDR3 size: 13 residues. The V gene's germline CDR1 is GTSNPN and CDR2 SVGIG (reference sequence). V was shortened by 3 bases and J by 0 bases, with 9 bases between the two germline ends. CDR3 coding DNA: TGTGCCTGGAGGGTCCAGGGCTCCTACGAGCAGTACTTC. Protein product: CAWRVQGSYEQYF.

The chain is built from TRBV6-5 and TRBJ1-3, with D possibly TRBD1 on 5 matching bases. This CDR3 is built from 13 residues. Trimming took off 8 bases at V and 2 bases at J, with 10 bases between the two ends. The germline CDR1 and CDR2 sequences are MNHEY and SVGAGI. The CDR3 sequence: CASLAGPGNTIYF. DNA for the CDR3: TGTGCCAGCCTCGCAGGGCCTGGAAACACCATATATTTT.

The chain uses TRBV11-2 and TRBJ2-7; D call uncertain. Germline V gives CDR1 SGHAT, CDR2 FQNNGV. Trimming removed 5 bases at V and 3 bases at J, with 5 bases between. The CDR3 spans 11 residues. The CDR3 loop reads CASSKIYEQYF. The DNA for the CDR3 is TGTGCCAGCAGCAAGATCTACGAGCAGTACTTC.

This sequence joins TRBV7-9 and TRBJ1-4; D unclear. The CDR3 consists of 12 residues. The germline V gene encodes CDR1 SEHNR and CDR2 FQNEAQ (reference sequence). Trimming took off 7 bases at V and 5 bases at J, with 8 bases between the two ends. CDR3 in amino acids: CASTGSNEKLFF. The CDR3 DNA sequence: TGTGCCAGCACCGGGTCCAATGAAAAACTGTTTTTT.

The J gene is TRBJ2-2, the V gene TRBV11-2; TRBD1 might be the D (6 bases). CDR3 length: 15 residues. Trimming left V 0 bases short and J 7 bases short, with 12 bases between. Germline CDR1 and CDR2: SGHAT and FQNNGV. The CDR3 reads CASSLDRGGNGELFF. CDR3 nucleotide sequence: TGTGCCAGCAGCTTAGACAGGGGTGGTAACGGGGAGCTGTTTTTT.

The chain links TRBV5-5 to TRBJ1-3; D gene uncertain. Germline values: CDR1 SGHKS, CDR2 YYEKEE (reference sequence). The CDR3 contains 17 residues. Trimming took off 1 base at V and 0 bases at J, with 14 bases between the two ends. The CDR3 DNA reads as TGTGCCAGCAGCTTGTTGGTTGTCGGAAACTCTGGAAACACCATATATTTT. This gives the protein CASSLLVVGNSGNTIYF.

CDR3 amino acids: CASSSSGGSGASTDTQYF. CDR3 DNA: TGTGCCAGCAGCTCCAGCGGGGGTAGCGGAGCTAGCACAGATACGCAGTATTTT. The rearrangement links TRBV7-6 to TRBJ2-3; 8 nucleotides agree with TRBD2. The junction had 12 bases not matched to a gene; V was cut back by 4 bases and J by 0 bases. The CDR3 contains 18 residues. The V gene's germline CDR1 is SGHVS and CDR2 FNYEAQ.

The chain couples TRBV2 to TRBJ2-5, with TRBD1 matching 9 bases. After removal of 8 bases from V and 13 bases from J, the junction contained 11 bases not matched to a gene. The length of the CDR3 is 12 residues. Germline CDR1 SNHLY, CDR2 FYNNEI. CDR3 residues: CASRTGDSLSYF. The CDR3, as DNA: TGTGCCAGCCGGACAGGGGATTCTTTATCGTACTTC.

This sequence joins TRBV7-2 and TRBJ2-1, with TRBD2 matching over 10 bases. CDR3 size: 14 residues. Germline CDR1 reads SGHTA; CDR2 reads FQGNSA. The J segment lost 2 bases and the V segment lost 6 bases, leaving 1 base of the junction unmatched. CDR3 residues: CASRSGGAYNEQFF. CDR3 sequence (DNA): TGTGCCAGCAGGAGCGGGGGGGCCTACAATGAGCAGTTCTTC.

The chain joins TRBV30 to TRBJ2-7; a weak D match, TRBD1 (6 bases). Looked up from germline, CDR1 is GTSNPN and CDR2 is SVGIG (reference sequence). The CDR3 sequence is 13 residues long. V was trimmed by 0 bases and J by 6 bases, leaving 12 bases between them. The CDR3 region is CAWSVLGGSEQYF. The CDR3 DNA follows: TGTGCCTGGAGTGTACTAGGGGGTTCCGAGCAGTACTTC.

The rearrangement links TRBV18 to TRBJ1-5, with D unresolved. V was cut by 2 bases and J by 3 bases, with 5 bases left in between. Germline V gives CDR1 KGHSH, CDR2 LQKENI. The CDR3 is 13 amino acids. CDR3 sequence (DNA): TGTGCCAGCTCACCAGGGAACAATCAGCCCCAGCATTTT. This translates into CASSPGNNQPQHF.

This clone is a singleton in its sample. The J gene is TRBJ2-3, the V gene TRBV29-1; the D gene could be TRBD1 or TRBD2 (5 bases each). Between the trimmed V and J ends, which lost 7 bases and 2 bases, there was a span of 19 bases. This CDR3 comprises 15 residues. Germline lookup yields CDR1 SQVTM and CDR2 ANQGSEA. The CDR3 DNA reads TGCAGCGCGCAAACCCCCGGGACCTACACAGATACGCAGTATTTT. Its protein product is CSAQTPGTYTDTQYF.

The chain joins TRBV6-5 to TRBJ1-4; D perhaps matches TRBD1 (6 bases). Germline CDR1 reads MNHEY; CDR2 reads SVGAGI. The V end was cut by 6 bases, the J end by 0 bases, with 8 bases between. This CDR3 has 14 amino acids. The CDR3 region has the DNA TGTGCCAGCAGGGACAGTGCAACTAATGAAAAACTGTTTTTT. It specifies CASRDSATNEKLFF.